Each of the 24 T cell receptor beta chains below was sequenced from the same sample in a study of T cells in Graves' hyperthyroidism and ophthalmopathy. Amplification of TCR beta CDR3 regions was performed using RNA transcripts as template. Initially, a first-round RT-PCR of the TCR CDR3 employed the HTBI primer set. TCRdb reprocessed the multiplex PCR reads via MiXCR and lists one record per CDR3 protein. Of around 720,000 distinct CDR3 sequences in the sample, roughly 32% were seen once. The sequenced material came from blood. The receptors derive from a woman between 35 and 50 years old with Graves' hyperthyroidism.

The V call is TRBV10-3, the J call TRBJ2-2, with 8 bases matching TRBD2. Germline CDR1 reads ENHRY; CDR2 reads SYGVKD. This CDR3 comprises 15 residues. V lost 10 bases and J lost 6; bases outside the gene matches: 13. Here the CDR3 reads CASNSGGLASGELFF. CDR3 DNA sequence: TGTGCCAGCAACTCCGGTGGACTAGCATCCGGGGAGCTGTTTTTT.

This clonotype was counted between two and nine times. V and J are TRBV19 and TRBJ1-5; D gene ambiguous. Germline loops: CDR1 LNHDA, CDR2 SQIVND (reference sequence). The CDR3 length is 15 residues. The V end lost 4 bases, the J end lost 1 base, and 11 bases lay between the germline ends. CDR3 coding DNA: TGTGCCAGTAGTACCCCACCGGGGAGCAATCAGCCCCAGCATTTT. Protein product: CASSTPPGSNQPQHF.

This chain connects TRBV7-2 to TRBJ1-5; D ambiguous. Per the germline V gene, CDR1 is SGHTA and CDR2 is FQGNSA. Trimming removed 5 bases from V and 11 bases from J, with 13 bases in between. CDR3 size: 12 residues. This CDR3 reads CASSPGMETQHF. CDR3 DNA sequence: TGTGCCAGCAGCCCTGGAATGGAGACCCAGCATTTT.

This chain connects TRBV6-5 to TRBJ1-1, with a possible D match to TRBD1 (6 bases). V lost 0 bases and J 11 bases, leaving 16 bases between the germline ends. CDR3 length: 14 residues. Germline CDR1 reads MNHEY; CDR2 reads SVGAGI. Written as DNA, the CDR3 is TGTGCCAGCAGTTACTCGAATCAGGGGATGTTGGCTTTCTTT. This gives the protein CASSYSNQGMLAFF.

As DNA, the CDR3 is TGTGCCAGCAGTTTACAGGACAGTTTTAATCAGCCCCAGCATTTT. Translated, it gives CASSLQDSFNQPQHF. The rearrangement links TRBV28 to TRBJ1-5, with D perhaps TRBD1 (6 bases). This CDR3 is 15 amino acids long. Germline loops: CDR1 MDHEN, CDR2 SYDVKM. V lost 2 bases and J lost 4, with 12 bases in between.

The gene calls are TRBV2 and TRBJ2-7; 15 nucleotides line up with TRBD2. The CDR3 has 15 residues. Germline CDR1 and CDR2: SNHLY and FYNNEI. V dropped 8 bases and J dropped 3; count of bases not matched to a gene: 5. CDR3 loop: CASGLAGGRDYEQYF. The DNA of the CDR3 is TGTGCCAGCGGACTAGCGGGGGGGAGAGACTACGAGCAGTACTTC.

This clonotype was counted many times. V gene TRBV20-1 combines with J gene TRBJ1-2; a weak D match, TRBD1 (6 bases). Germline-derived CDR1 and CDR2 are DFQATT and SNEGSKA (reference sequence). V gave up 0 bases and J gave up 6 bases, with 14 bases separating them. There are 14 residues in the CDR3. CDR3: CSAREPGRGHGYTF. The CDR3, as DNA: TGCAGTGCTAGAGAACCAGGACGGGGGCATGGCTACACCTTC.

The rearrangement links TRBV20-1 to TRBJ1-1; a weak D match, TRBD1 (5 bases). The CDR3 runs 15 residues. Trimming cost V 0 bases and J 0 bases, with 11 bases left between them. Germline assignment: CDR1 DFQATT and CDR2 SNEGSKA (reference sequence). CDR3 sequence reads: CSARDPAGLNTEAFF. The CDR3 nucleotides read TGCAGTGCTAGAGATCCCGCAGGGTTGAACACTGAAGCTTTCTTT.

Details on this clonotype: Given a much more abundant clone one base away, this may be a read error. The chain is built from TRBV5-6 and TRBJ1-1, with TRBD1 matching over 8 bases. Per germline, CDR1 SGHDT and CDR2 YYEEEE. The CDR3 totals 14 residues. CDR3 DNA sequence: TGTACCAGCAGCTTAACCCTCAGGGGGCAAGAAGCTTTCTTT. Translating gives CTSSLTLRGQEAFF. Combining the CDR3 with reference TRBV5-6 and TRBJ1-1 gives the whole variable domain DAGVTQSPTHLIKTRGQQVTLRCSPKSGHDTVSWYQQALGQGPQFIFQYYEEEERQRGNFPDRFSGHQFPNYSSELNVNALLLGDSALYLCTSSLTLRGQEAFFGQGTRLTVV.

The gene calls are TRBV12-3 or TRBV12-4 and TRBJ2-7; 7 bases line up with TRBD1. The CDR3 is made up of 15 amino acids. The V gene end was trimmed by 4 bases and the J gene end by 2 bases; junction bases not matched to a gene: 8. The CDR3 bases are TGTGCCAGCAGTTCTCACAGGGGTCGGGCCTACGAGCAGTACTTC. Encoded protein: CASSSHRGRAYEQYF.

This chain joins TRBV6-5 and TRBJ1-2; 7 bases match TRBD1. Germline V CDR1 and CDR2: MNHEY, SVGAGI. The junction had 8 bases not matched to a gene; V was cut back by 4 bases and J by 6 bases. CDR3 length equals 14 residues. In nucleotides, the CDR3 is TGTGCCAGCAGTTCCCGGACAGGTTCTGATGGCTACACCTTC. Protein product: CASSSRTGSDGYTF.

In this sample, this clonotype turned up a few times. The chain uses TRBV6-5 and TRBJ2-2; weak D call: TRBD2 (5 bases). The CDR3 spans 13 residues. Trimming took off 6 bases at V and 3 bases at J, with 8 bases between the two ends. Germline CDR1 and CDR2: MNHEY and SVGAGI. The CDR3, as DNA: TGTGCCAGCAGACGGGATTACACCGGGGAGCTGTTTTTT. Amino acids: CASRRDYTGELFF.

The rearrangement links TRBV11-2 to TRBJ2-7; unclear D gene. Germline V gene sequence: CDR1 SGHAT, CDR2 FQNNGV. This CDR3 has 16 amino acids. V lost 3 bases and J 0 bases, leaving 15 bases between the germline ends. CDR3 sequence (DNA): TGTGCCAGCAGCTTTCCGGGCCACCAATTCTCCTACGAGCAGTACTTC. This sequence encodes CASSFPGHQFSYEQYF.

This clonotype was detected only a few times. The chain joins TRBV4-1 to TRBJ2-7; D unclear. The germline V gene encodes CDR1 MGHRA and CDR2 YSYEKL. Trimming took 0 bases from V and 3 from J, leaving 6 bases between them. This CDR3 has 13 residues. The CDR3 region is CASSQEKLYEQYF. The CDR3 DNA sequence: TGCGCCAGCAGCCAAGAGAAACTCTACGAGCAGTACTTC.

This clonotype occurred a few times. The V call is TRBV19, the J call TRBJ2-5; TRBD2 aligns across 10 bases. CDR1 is LNHDA and CDR2 is SQIVND in the germline V gene (reference sequence). CDR3 length equals 15 residues. The V and J ends lost 7 bases and 4 bases, in that order; junction bases with no gene match: 9. The CDR3 nucleotides read TGTGCCAGTAACCAGCGGGGGGGCCCTACAGAGACCCAGTACTTC. Amino acid sequence: CASNQRGGPTETQYF.

Concerning this clonotype itself: Germline is not matched at one junction end, which may reflect a read error. The V gene is TRBV5-1, the J gene TRBJ2-2; 8 nucleotides align to TRBD1. This CDR3 has 15 amino acids. Germline CDR1 is SGHRS and CDR2 is YFSETQ. CDR3 DNA: TGCGCCAGCAGCTTGGCGGACAGGGCCACCGGGGAGCCGTTTTTT. Protein product: CASSLADRATGEPFF.

The chain is built from TRBV7-9 and TRBJ1-1; D uncertain. The germline CDR1 and CDR2 sequences are SEHNR and FQNEAQ (reference sequence). The CDR3 spans 16 residues. The V gene lost 1 base and the J gene lost 3 bases, with 15 bases spanning the gap. The CDR3 is CASSLGVFSADTEAFF. The CDR3 coding sequence is TGTGCCAGCAGCTTAGGGGTTTTCTCGGCAGACACTGAAGCTTTCTTT.

The V call is TRBV11-2, the J call TRBJ2-7, with 7 bases that match TRBD1. The ends lost 5 bases at V and 2 bases at J; junction bases unmatched: 18. There are 18 residues in the CDR3. Germline assignment: CDR1 SGHAT and CDR2 FQNNGV. CDR3 region: CASSPPPFVRQGTYEQYF. The CDR3 DNA is TGTGCCAGCAGCCCACCGCCATTCGTGCGACAGGGCACCTACGAGCAGTACTTC.

This clonotype came up many times. V and J are TRBV9 and TRBJ1-1; 7 bases are a match to TRBD1. The length of the CDR3 is 16 residues. V shed 2 bases, J shed 4 bases, and the junction held 11 bases outside the gene matches. Germline V lookup: CDR1 SGDLS, CDR2 YYNGEE. This CDR3 reads CASSVGRDRAGTEAFF. CDR3 in DNA: TGTGCCAGCAGCGTCGGGAGAGACAGGGCGGGCACTGAAGCTTTCTTT.

This clonotype was counted between two and nine times. V is TRBV29-1 and J is TRBJ2-5; D unclear. V dropped 0 bases and J dropped 7 bases, with 24 bases sitting between them. The CDR3 loop spans 17 amino acids. The germline V gene has CDR1 SQVTM and CDR2 ANQGSEA. The CDR3 is CSVEDLRVTASPGTQYF. CDR3 bases: TGCAGCGTTGAAGATCTTCGGGTCACCGCCAGTCCAGGGACCCAGTACTTC.

Of note for this clonotype: Germline and junction disagree at one end, which may indicate a read error. V gene TRBV10-3 combines with J gene TRBJ1-3; 12 nucleotides match TRBD1. Germline V lookup: CDR1 ENHRY, CDR2 SYGVKD. The CDR3 consists of 15 residues. The CDR3 coding sequence is TGTGCCATCAGCGGGGGACAGGGGGCTGGTAACACCATATATTTT. As protein: CAISGGQGAGNTIYF.

This chain links TRBV6-2 or TRBV6-3 with TRBJ2-2; D remains unclear. The germline V gene encodes CDR1 MNHEY and CDR2 SVGEGT. There are 17 residues in the CDR3. V lost 2 bases and J 3 bases, leaving 16 bases between the germline ends. The DNA for the CDR3 is TGTGCCAGCAGTTACCCCCGGGCCCAATTCGACACCGGGGAGCTGTTTTTT. Its protein product is CASSYPRAQFDTGELFF.

This clonotype was seen more than once but under ten times. This chain connects TRBV6-5 to TRBJ2-7, with D possibly being TRBD2 (6 bases). V was pared by 2 bases and J by 4 bases, with 15 bases between. The CDR3 covers 15 residues. In germline, CDR1 is MNHEY, CDR2 SVGAGI. The CDR3 coding sequence is TGTGCCAGCAGTTACGCTCGACTAGGTTTGTACGAGCAGTACTTC. Encoded protein: CASSYARLGLYEQYF.

Details on this clonotype: A read error may explain this, as a much larger clone is one base away. This rearrangement joins TRBV6-5 to TRBJ2-7; D possibly corresponds to TRBD1 (6 bases). The germline gives CDR1 MNHEY, CDR2 SVGAGI. The CDR3 spans 13 residues. As DNA, the CDR3 is TGTTCCAGCAGTCACGGGACACTCTACGAGCAGTACTTC. Its protein product is CSSSHGTLYEQYF.